This T cell receptor (beta chain) was captured in a study of beta chain features in type 1 diabetes. Whole-study results and caveats: VDJ junctions from type 1 diabetes patients carried fewer insertions and larger deletions.

cDNA synthesis used the whole RNA isolate, giving expressed TCRB sequences. Profiling relied on immunoSEQ multiplex PCR, and the TCRdb table lists in-frame clones only, not all of them. Among 900,000 or so clones listed, roughly 17% were seen once. A few counts support this clone. The antigen is undetermined. Sorting with CD45RO/CCR7/CD25/CD127/CD95/CD27 yielded naive, central memory, regulatory and stem-like memory CD4+ cells. The sequenced sample consisted of naive CD4+ T cells from blood. This TCR was sampled from a woman under 30 in good health.

This chain's CDR3 is CASKGITAQNTEAFF. The CDR3 nucleotides read TGTGCCAGCAAAGGGATCACCGCCCAGAACACTGAAGCTTTCTTT. The chain has TRBV27 and TRBJ1-1, with no clear D. The V end lost 7 bases, the J end lost 1 base, and 16 bases lay between the germline ends. In germline, CDR1 is MNHEY, CDR2 SMNVEV (reference sequence). CDR3 length: 15 amino acids.